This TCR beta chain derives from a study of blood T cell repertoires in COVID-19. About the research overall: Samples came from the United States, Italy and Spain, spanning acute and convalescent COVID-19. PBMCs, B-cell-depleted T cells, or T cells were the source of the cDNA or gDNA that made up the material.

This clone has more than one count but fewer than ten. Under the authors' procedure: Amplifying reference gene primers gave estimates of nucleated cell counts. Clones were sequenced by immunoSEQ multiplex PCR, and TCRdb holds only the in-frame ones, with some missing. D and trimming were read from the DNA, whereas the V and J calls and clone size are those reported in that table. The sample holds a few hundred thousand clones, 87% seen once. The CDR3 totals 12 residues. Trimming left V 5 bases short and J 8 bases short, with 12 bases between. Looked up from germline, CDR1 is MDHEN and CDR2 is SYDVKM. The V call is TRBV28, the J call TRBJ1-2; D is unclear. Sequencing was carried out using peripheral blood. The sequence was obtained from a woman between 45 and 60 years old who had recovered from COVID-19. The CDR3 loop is CASSPLTRGYTF. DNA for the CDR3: TGTGCCAGCAGTCCCCTCACTAGGGGCTACACCTTC.